This T cell receptor (beta chain) was sequenced for a study of blood T cell repertoires in COVID-19. Study at large: Sources were T cells, B-cell-depleted T cells, or PBMCs; the material itself was cDNA or gDNA.

The CDR3 spans 12 residues. V lost 2 bases, J lost 3 bases, and 4 bases lay in between. Germline-derived CDR1 and CDR2 are MNHEY and SVGEGT. Using immunoSEQ multiplex PCR, the repertoire was profiled, and TCRdb retains in-frame clones only, with some absent. This table holds more than 45,000 clones, approximately 83% found once. Recruited during active infection, patients (from Seattle) were subsequently followed longitudinally. The sample consisted of peripheral blood. This clonotype originated in a man aged 80 or over with COVID-19, enrolled during active disease. The V gene is TRBV6-2 or TRBV6-3, the J gene TRBJ1-1; D not resolved. This CDR3 reads CASSYTDTEAFF. CDR3 sequence (DNA): TGTGCCAGCAGTTACACTGACACTGAAGCTTTCTTT.